Following are 2 T cell receptor beta chains from one sample sequenced in a study of response to subunit inactivated influenza vaccine (dated by TCRdb to between 2017 and 2018). Libraries came from RT-PCR. Sequencing used an Illumina HiSeq 2500. Starting from the raw public reads, TCRdb applied fastp trimming at Q25, assembled clones with MiXCR and retained in-frame beta chains. Every CDR3 protein is listed once, alongside the most common genes and DNA of its rows. The sample profile shows approximately 520,000 distinct CDR3 sequences; about 25% of them were found once. In total, the top ten clones hold over 1.5% of the sample. This sample comprised CD4+ T cells sorted from PBMCs, obtained 4 to 6 days after vaccination. These receptors originate from a middle-aged man who received an inactivated influenza vaccine. Donor details come from another sample of the same person, matched by shared clones.

This clonotype came up a few times. The genes are TRBV12-3 or TRBV12-4 and TRBJ2-7; TRBD1 aligns across 10 bases. The V gene end was trimmed by 1 base and the J gene end by 6 bases; junction bases not matched to a gene: 6. The CDR3 contains 15 residues. The CDR3 sequence is CASSLVGTGVLEQYF. The CDR3 region has the DNA TGTGCCAGCAGTTTAGTGGGGACAGGGGTCCTCGAGCAGTACTTC.

This clonotype has a count of ten or more. This chain joins TRBV20-1 and TRBJ2-3; 9 bases are shared with TRBD2. The CDR3 sequence is 15 residues long. Germline CDR1 DFQATT, CDR2 SNEGSKA (reference sequence). Unmatched junction bases numbered 9, after V lost 3 bases and J lost 5 bases. This chain's CDR3 is CSARASSGIEDTQYF. The CDR3 DNA follows: TGCAGTGCTAGGGCGTCTAGCGGGATCGAAGATACGCAGTATTTT.